This T cell receptor (beta chain) was retrieved from a study of T cell repertoires in cytomegalovirus infection. Study details: Matching HLA type, along with CMV infection, was indicated by public TCR beta signatures. Findings of the study overall: Ex vivo, HLA-C-restricted CMV-specific TCR beta clonotypes prevailed over the rest of the response.

As regards this clonotype: Its antigen remains unidentified.

Trimming pared 3 bases from V and 8 bases from J, leaving 13 bases between. CDR1 is SQVTM and CDR2 is ANQGSEA in the germline V gene. There are 12 residues in the CDR3. TCRdb fed the reads into MiXCR, producing one record per CDR3 protein. The sample holds 250,000 to 350,000 distinct CDR3 sequences, 25% seen once. The clonotype was recovered from a human donor in good health (CMV status not recorded). Some clones in this sample may be carry-over from other donors' samples. Sequenced input: PBMCs. The V call is TRBV29-1, the J call TRBJ1-1; perhaps TRBD1 as D (6 bases). As DNA, the CDR3 is TGCAGCGTTGACCGGACAGAGCACGAAGCTTTCTTT. It is translated as CSVDRTEHEAFF.